Below, 9 T cell receptor beta chains from the same sample are listed, as sequenced in a study of Ad26.COV2.S vaccination and SARS-CoV-2 variants. Specified treatment: about 20 received Ad26.COV2.S at low or high dose, single or two shots; a few received placebo; per-sample allocation not given. All samples were drawn on day 63, counting from the first vaccine or placebo injection. Libraries were prepared by immunoSEQ multiplex PCR; TCRdb keeps only in-frame clonotypes and omits some of them. The sample lists fewer than 500,000 clones; roughly 90% were seen once. This sample comprised peripheral blood, obtained in a trial of Ad26.COV2.S vaccine versus placebo. These receptors all come from a person between 18 and 65 years old who received the Ad26.COV2.S COVID-19 vaccine or a placebo.

This chain connects TRBV5-4 to TRBJ2-1, with 9 bases lining up with TRBD2. This CDR3 has 15 residues. Per germline, CDR1 SGHNT and CDR2 YYREEE (reference sequence). J gave up 8 bases and V 4 bases, and 10 bases lay outside the gene matches. The CDR3: CASSGGGLARDEQFF. The CDR3, as DNA: TGTGCCAGCAGCGGCGGGGGACTAGCCAGGGATGAGCAGTTCTTC.

CDR3 loop: CAWKTRSDSPLHF. As DNA, the CDR3 is TGTGCCTGGAAGACCCGTTCGGATTCACCCCTCCACTTT. V usage is TRBV30 and J usage is TRBJ1-6; no clear D gene. The CDR3 is 13 residues long. V was trimmed by 4 bases and J by 8 bases, leaving 12 bases between them. Germline assignment: CDR1 GTSNPN and CDR2 SVGIG (reference sequence).

In regard to this clone: This sample includes further DNA sequences coding for the same CDR3. This chain joins TRBV18 and TRBJ2-1, with 8 bases that match TRBD2. The trim removed 3 bases at V and 4 bases at J, leaving 5 bases unmatched. CDR3 size: 15 residues. CDR1 is KGHSH, CDR2 LQKENI, per germline. The CDR3 sequence: CASSPRTSGYNEQFF. The CDR3 DNA reads as TGTGCCAGCTCACCGCGTACTAGCGGTTACAATGAGCAGTTCTTC.

This chain links TRBV28 with TRBJ2-1; D is perhaps TRBD1 (6 bases). This CDR3 region has 16 residues. Germline V lookup: CDR1 MDHEN, CDR2 SYDVKM. V lost 3 bases to trimming and J lost 1 base, with 13 bases between them. CDR3 in DNA: TGTGCCAGCAGTTTCCCAGGGGTCCGATCCTACAATGAGCAGTTCTTC. This sequence encodes CASSFPGVRSYNEQFF.

Turning to this clone: The sample contains more than one DNA sequence encoding this CDR3. The chain employs TRBV18 and TRBJ2-1; D unclear. CDR1 and CDR2 from the germline V gene are KGHSH and LQKENI. The CDR3 extends over 12 amino acids. With 3 bases removed from V and 4 bases from J, the gap between germline ends came to 4 bases. The CDR3 loop reads CASSPGYNEQFF. In DNA, the CDR3 is TGTGCCAGCTCACCGGGGTACAATGAGCAGTTCTTC.

The chain is built from TRBV27 and TRBJ2-7, with D tentatively TRBD2 (6 bases). The V end lost 4 bases, the J end lost 2 bases, and 18 bases lay between the germline ends. This CDR3 contains 16 residues. Germline V gives CDR1 MNHEY, CDR2 SMNVEV (reference sequence). CDR3 in amino acids: CASSSLPGTRTYEQYF. As DNA, the CDR3 is TGTGCCAGCAGTTCTCTCCCCGGGACTCGTACCTACGAGCAGTACTTC.

The rearrangement uses TRBV18 and TRBJ2-1; D is uncertain. The CDR3 has 13 residues. Germline CDR1 is KGHSH and CDR2 is LQKENI. The ends were cut back, 4 bases at V and 5 bases at J, with 9 bases in the middle. The CDR3 coding sequence is TGTGCCAGCTCACAATACACCGACAATGAGCAGTTCTTC. It specifies CASSQYTDNEQFF.

J is TRBJ1-2 and V is TRBV6-2 or TRBV6-3; 12 bases fit TRBD1. Germline values: CDR1 MNHEY, CDR2 SVGEGT. J was trimmed by 6 bases and V by 5 bases; bases with no gene match: 19. The CDR3 is made up of 19 amino acids. CDR3 region: CASSPGTGGVLSGQDGYTF. The CDR3 coding sequence is TGTGCCAGCAGTCCCGGGACAGGGGGCGTATTGTCGGGTCAGGATGGCTACACCTTC.

V gene TRBV27 combines with J gene TRBJ2-1; TRBD2 might be the D (5 bases). Trimming removed 5 bases from V and 2 bases from J, with 10 bases in between. Per the germline V gene, CDR1 is MNHEY and CDR2 is SMNVEV (reference sequence). This CDR3 is built from 14 residues. The CDR3 reads CASSPRGPYNEQFF. CDR3 nucleotide sequence: TGTGCCAGCAGTCCCCGGGGTCCCTACAATGAGCAGTTCTTC.